Shown below are 27 T cell receptor beta chains from a single sample sequenced in a study of prognosis after radiotherapy for stage I lung cancer. Genomic DNA provided the template from which TCR beta CDR3 was amplified by two-round multiplex PCR. Round one of PCR was performed, and it used primers specific to each TRBV and TRBJ gene. In TCRdb, the multiplex PCR reads were re-called with MiXCR into one record per CDR3 protein. The data show about 12,000 distinct CDR3 sequences, 45% to 65% seen once. Here the sequenced sample was PBMCs, taken before or after stereotactic body radiation therapy (not recorded which). The receptor set was obtained from a donor over 45 with non-small cell lung cancer.

The rearrangement uses TRBV20-1 and TRBJ1-5, with D hard to call. This CDR3 contains 13 residues. V lost 6 bases, J lost 5 bases, and 14 bases lay in between. CDR1 is DFQATT and CDR2 is SNEGSKA in the germline V gene (reference sequence). CDR3 nucleotides: TGCAGTGCCTTCCCCCTAAACTATCAGCCCCAGCATTTT. Protein: CSAFPLNYQPQHF.

This clonotype is termed medium-sized (0.01 to 0.1%). The V call is TRBV24-1, the J call TRBJ2-2; possibly TRBD2 for D (6 bases). Germline CDR1 reads KGHDR; CDR2 reads SFDVKD. V was pared by 5 bases and J by 3 bases, with 12 bases between. CDR3 size: 15 residues. Written as DNA, the CDR3 is TGTGCCACCAGTGTGGGGGAGCGGGACACCGGGGAGCTGTTTTTT. Its translation: CATSVGERDTGELFF.

This clonotype was seen just once. One end of the junction does not line up with germline, which may come from a read error. V and J are TRBV24-1 and TRBJ2-2; 9 nucleotides match TRBD1. This CDR3 region has 19 residues. CDR1 and CDR2 (germline): KGHDR, SFDVKD. CDR3 in DNA: TGTACCACCAGTGATTTGAAACAGGGGGCCCGACTCAACACCGGGGAGCTGTTTTTT. It is translated as CTTSDLKQGARLNTGELFF.

This clonotype has only a few counts. The chain uses TRBV6-1 and TRBJ2-2, with TRBD2 matching 9 bases. CDR3 length equals 16 residues. From germline, CDR1 is MNHNS and CDR2 SASEGT. J gave up 4 bases and V 4 bases, and 7 bases lay outside the gene matches. This CDR3 is CASSVVGSGGTGELFF. Here the CDR3 DNA reads TGTGCCAGCAGTGTAGTTGGTAGCGGGGGCACCGGGGAGCTGTTTTTT.

CDR3 DNA: TGTGCCAGCAGCTTAGTCGGCGGGGGGGCAGATACGCAGTATTTT. This translates into CASSLVGGGADTQYF. This sequence joins TRBV7-2 and TRBJ2-3, with 9 bases lining up with TRBD2. The CDR3 spans 15 residues. The V gene end was trimmed by 1 base and the J gene end by 4 bases; junction bases not matched to a gene: 3. The germline gives CDR1 SGHTA, CDR2 FQGNSA.

Comments on this clonotype: A far larger clone is a single base away, which makes a read error likely. The V call is TRBV6-8, the J call TRBJ2-1, with D possibly matching TRBD1 (6 bases). The CDR3 spans 14 residues. V was clipped by 6 bases and J by 4 bases, with 13 bases between them. The germline CDR1 and CDR2 sequences are MNHGY and SAAAGT. CDR3 in amino acids: CASRDRAKYNEQFF. CDR3 in DNA: TGTGCCAGCAGGGACAGAGCTAAGTACAATGAGCAGTTCTTC.

Details on this clonotype: A read error may explain this, as a much larger clone is one base away. The J gene is TRBJ2-7, the V gene TRBV7-9, with D possibly matching TRBD1 (5 bases). V lost 7 bases to trimming and J lost 2 bases, with 15 bases between them. The CDR3 loop spans 14 amino acids. The V gene's germline CDR1 is SEHNR and CDR2 FQNEAQ (reference sequence). The CDR3 reads CASIEDKIPYEQYF. In DNA, the CDR3 is TGTGCCAGCATCGAGGACAAAATACCCTACGAGCAGTACTTC.

The V and J genes are TRBV20-1 and TRBJ1-6, with 8 nucleotides matching TRBD1. CDR3 length: 16 residues. The ends lost 3 bases at V and 11 bases at J; junction bases unmatched: 15. Germline assignment: CDR1 DFQATT and CDR2 SNEGSKA (reference sequence). The CDR3 is CSARSLVTGESAPLHF. CDR3 in DNA: TGCAGTGCTAGGAGCTTGGTGACAGGGGAAAGCGCACCCCTCCACTTT.

The sample holds a few counts of this clonotype. This probably arose from a read error, given a far larger clone one base away. The V gene is TRBV6-9, the J gene TRBJ2-6, with a weak D call TRBD1 (7 bases). V dropped 3 bases and J dropped 8 bases, with 14 bases sitting between them. Germline assignment: CDR1 MNHGY and CDR2 SVAAGI. The CDR3 loop spans 15 amino acids. CDR3 in amino acids: CASSYWSGGSNVLTF. In nucleotides, the CDR3 is TGTGCCAGCAGTTACTGGTCAGGGGGGTCCAACGTCCTGACTTTC.

The J gene is TRBJ1-3, the V gene TRBV6-2 or TRBV6-3; TRBD1 might be the D (6 bases). V was pared by 9 bases and J by 2 bases, with 17 bases between. CDR3 length equals 15 residues. The germline V gene has CDR1 MNHEY and CDR2 SVGEGT. Here the CDR3 reads CARSERTAAGNTIYF. The CDR3, as DNA: TGTGCCAGAAGTGAACGGACAGCTGCTGGAAACACCATATATTTT.

The chain is built from TRBV15 and TRBJ1-1; D gene ambiguous. Germline loops: CDR1 LNHNV, CDR2 YYDKDF (reference sequence). This CDR3 comprises 12 residues. The V gene lost 0 bases and the J gene lost 13 bases, with 12 bases spanning the gap. The CDR3 nucleotides are TGTGCCACCAGCAGAGATAAACAGAAAGATTTCTTT. Protein sequence: CATSRDKQKDFF. Variable domain in full (rest from reference TRBV15 and TRBJ1-1): DAMVIQNPRYQVTQFGKPVTLSCSQTLNHNVMYWYQQKSSQAPKLLFHYYDKDFNNEADTPDNFQSRRPNTSFCFLDIRSPGLGDTAMYLCATSRDKQKDFFGQGTRLTVV.

The rearrangement links TRBV28 to TRBJ2-7; D remains unclear. Germline V gives CDR1 MDHEN, CDR2 SYDVKM. This CDR3 contains 12 residues. Trimming pared 7 bases from V and 7 bases from J, leaving 14 bases between. CDR3 protein: CASIPPWVEQYF. CDR3 bases: TGTGCCAGCATTCCCCCCTGGGTGGAGCAGTACTTC.

About this clonotype: A far larger clone is just one base off, so this is likely a read error. The V and J genes are TRBV6-2 or TRBV6-3 and TRBJ2-2; the D is unclear. V was cut by 5 bases and J by 3 bases, with 7 bases left in between. The germline gives CDR1 MNHEY, CDR2 SVGEGT. The CDR3 runs to 13 residues. Here the CDR3 DNA reads TGTGCCAGCAGTGAAGAGGACACCGGGGAGCTGTTTTTT. This translates into CASSEEDTGELFF.

This chain connects TRBV6-2 or TRBV6-3 to TRBJ2-7; 9 bases map to TRBD1. The germline V gene has CDR1 MNHEY and CDR2 SVGEGT. The CDR3 contains 13 residues. V shed 5 bases and J 12 bases; nucleotides not matched to a gene: 11. This CDR3 reads CASSNGQGLPPYF. DNA for the CDR3: TGTGCCAGCAGTAACGGACAGGGGCTCCCACCGTACTTC.

The chain links TRBV30 to TRBJ2-1, with D perhaps TRBD2 (5 bases). Germline V gene lookup returns CDR1 GTSNPN and CDR2 SVGIG (reference sequence). V dropped 2 bases and J dropped 9 bases, with 14 bases sitting between them. This CDR3 is built from 13 residues. The CDR3 bases are TGTGCCTGGAGTCGTGTTCGGGGAACTGAGCAGTTCTTC. This gives the protein CAWSRVRGTEQFF.

This clonotype was seen once. The chain has TRBV24-1 and TRBJ2-2; a weak D match, TRBD2 (5 bases). CDR1 and CDR2 from the germline V gene are KGHDR and SFDVKD. V lost 5 bases and J 6 bases, leaving 18 bases between the germline ends. The CDR3 sequence is 16 residues long. CDR3 residues: CATSGLNTAVAGELFF. For the CDR3, the DNA is TGTGCCACCAGTGGCTTAAATACAGCGGTTGCCGGGGAGCTGTTTTTT.

The chain uses TRBV6-2 or TRBV6-3 and TRBJ2-7; a possible D gene is TRBD2 (5 bases). The CDR3 runs to 15 residues. Per germline, CDR1 MNHEY and CDR2 SVGEGT. CDR3 region: CASQPEAGANYEQYF. The CDR3, as DNA: TGTGCAAGCCAGCCCGAGGCGGGCGCTAACTACGAGCAGTACTTC.

This clonotype is classed as medium-sized. The gene calls are TRBV9 and TRBJ2-3; D is unresolved. Germline V gives CDR1 SGDLS, CDR2 YYNGEE. The CDR3 is made up of 17 amino acids. V shed 0 bases and J shed 1 base, with 15 bases lying between them. The chain's CDR3 is CASSVASGASRTDTQYF. In DNA form, the CDR3 reads TGTGCCAGCAGCGTAGCTTCTGGAGCATCCCGCACAGATACGCAGTATTTT.

As to this clonotype: A far larger clone is off by one base, so a read error is likely. J is TRBJ2-7 and V is TRBV7-9; weak D call: TRBD1 (5 bases). The J call may be in error: the DNA end matches TRBJ1-2 better. Looked up from germline, CDR1 is SEHNR and CDR2 is FQNEAQ (reference sequence). This CDR3 has 15 amino acids. The CDR3 nucleotides are TGTGCCAGCAGTCCTCCGACAGTGGATGTAGACGGCTACACCTTC. Its translation: CASSPPTVDVDGYTF.

By share of the sample, this clonotype is medium-sized. The V gene is TRBV24-1, the J gene TRBJ1-2, with D possibly being TRBD1 (6 bases). Per the germline V gene, CDR1 is KGHDR and CDR2 is SFDVKD. The CDR3 spans 14 residues. V lost 4 bases and J lost 4, with 12 bases in between. The CDR3, as DNA: TGTGCCACCAGTGACCCCGGCAGGGGCTATGGCTACACCTTC. Translated: CATSDPGRGYGYTF.

The table lists this clonotype with a few counts. A read error is possible here, since a much larger clone lies one base away. This sequence joins TRBV7-9 and TRBJ2-7, with a weak D call TRBD1 (5 bases). The ends were cut back, 5 bases at V and 2 bases at J, with 13 bases in the middle. There are 14 residues in the CDR3. CDR1 SEHNR and CDR2 FQNEAQ come from the germline V gene (reference sequence). For the CDR3, the DNA is TGTGCCAGCAGCGTGGACAAAATACCCTACGAGCAGTACTTC. It is translated as CASSVDKIPYEQYF.

By share of the sample, this clonotype is medium-sized (0.01 to 0.1%). The chain links TRBV6-2 or TRBV6-3 to TRBJ1-5, with unresolved D. Germline CDR1 reads MNHEY; CDR2 reads SVGEGT. The CDR3 spans 16 residues. V lost 2 bases to trimming and J lost 6 bases, with 17 bases between them. As DNA, the CDR3 is TGTGCCAGCAGTTACCATGGGCTGGAACGCAGTCAGCCCCAGCATTTT. Amino acid sequence: CASSYHGLERSQPQHF.

The chain carries TRBV20-1 and TRBJ1-2; D is unclear. Trimming pared 4 bases from V and 1 base from J, leaving 7 bases between. Germline V lookup: CDR1 DFQATT, CDR2 SNEGSKA (reference sequence). CDR3 size: 12 residues. Written as DNA, the CDR3 is TGCAGTGCTATTGAGATTAACTATGGCTACACCTTC. Translation gives CSAIEINYGYTF.

Here the CDR3 reads CASSLAGQDGHYEQYF. The CDR3 DNA sequence: TGCGCCAGCAGCTTGGCTGGACAGGATGGGCACTACGAGCAGTACTTC. V usage is TRBV5-1 and J usage is TRBJ2-7; 7 bases agree with TRBD1. Looked up from germline, CDR1 is SGHRS and CDR2 is YFSETQ. CDR3 size: 16 residues. V shed 0 bases and J 3 bases; nucleotides not matched to a gene: 9.

A remark on this clonotype: The conserved phenylalanine or tryptophan normally closing the CDR3 is absent here, so this likely arose from a read error. The J gene is TRBJ2-7, the V gene TRBV20-1, with TRBD2 as a possible D gene (6 bases). CDR3 length equals 14 residues. The V gene's germline CDR1 is DFQATT and CDR2 SNEGSKA (reference sequence). Trimming took off 6 bases at V and 5 bases at J, with 20 bases between the two ends. The CDR3 loop reads CSAPPLRGAHEQYS. The CDR3, as DNA: TGCAGTGCCCCCCCATTGCGGGGAGCCCACGAGCAGTACTCC.

By sample share, this clonotype is medium-sized. The chain carries TRBV7-6 and TRBJ2-1, with TRBD2 matching over 8 bases. Losses at the gene ends were 2 bases for V and 3 bases for J; bases not matched to a gene: 3. The CDR3 is made up of 15 amino acids. The germline V gene has CDR1 SGHVS and CDR2 FNYEAQ. CDR3 DNA: TGTGCCAGCAGCTTATCCAGCGGGAGCTACAATGAGCAGTTCTTC. Protein sequence: CASSLSSGSYNEQFF.

V usage is TRBV19 and J usage is TRBJ2-3; 13 bases are a match to TRBD2. The CDR3 is 14 residues long. The junction had 11 bases not matched to a gene; V was cut back by 8 bases and J by 12 bases. CDR1 is LNHDA and CDR2 is SQIVND in the germline V gene (reference sequence). The CDR3 nucleotides read TGTGCCAGTGGGACTAGCGGGGCTTTTGTTACTCAGTATTTT. Its protein is CASGTSGAFVTQYF. The complete variable domain, with remaining parts taken from reference TRBV19 and TRBJ2-3, reads DGGITQSPKYLFRKEGQNVTLSCEQNLNHDAMYWYRQDPGQGLRLIYYSQIVNDFQKGDIAEGYSVSREKKESFPLTVTSAQKNPTAFYLCASGTSGAFVTQYFGPGTRLTVL.